The 8 T cell receptor beta chains in this list originate from one sample, sequenced in a study of blood T cell repertoires in COVID-19. Libraries were prepared by immunoSEQ multiplex PCR; TCRdb keeps only in-frame clonotypes and omits some of them. The table records 100,000 to 150,000 clones, 86% of them present only once. The sequenced material came from peripheral blood. The receptor set was obtained from a human donor in a cohort sampled during active COVID-19.

This sequence joins TRBV5-6 and TRBJ1-5; D is perhaps TRBD1 (6 bases). The CDR3 contains 13 residues. CDR1 is SGHDT, CDR2 YYEEEE, per germline. V dropped 3 bases and J dropped 9 bases, with 13 bases sitting between them. The CDR3 sequence is CASSSQGSGPQHF. CDR3 sequence (DNA): TGTGCCAGCAGCTCACAGGGATCCGGGCCCCAGCATTTT.

The rearrangement links TRBV24-1 to TRBJ2-2; 10 bases line up with TRBD1. The CDR3 runs to 15 residues. Trimming at V came to 4 bases and at J to 6 bases, leaving 4 bases not matched to a gene. Germline CDR1 reads KGHDR; CDR2 reads SFDVKD. DNA for the CDR3: TGTGCCACCAGTGAGAGCGGGACAGGGGCCGGGGAGCTGTTTTTT. Amino acids: CATSESGTGAGELFF.

The CDR3 reads CAISPWWGDGYTF. In DNA form, the CDR3 reads TGTGCCATCAGCCCATGGTGGGGGGATGGCTACACCTTC. This chain links TRBV10-3 with TRBJ1-2; D perhaps matches TRBD1 (5 bases). Trimming removed 6 bases at V and 6 bases at J, with 14 bases between. The CDR3 runs 13 residues. Germline lookup yields CDR1 ENHRY and CDR2 SYGVKD.

The rearrangement uses TRBV28 and TRBJ2-7, with D perhaps matching TRBD1 (6 bases). There are 17 residues in the CDR3. V lost 0 bases to trimming and J lost 0 bases, with 15 bases between them. Looked up from germline, CDR1 is MDHEN and CDR2 is SYDVKM. The CDR3 region has the DNA TGTGCCAGCAGTTTATGGGACAGCTCAATAAGCTCCTACGAGCAGTACTTC. As protein: CASSLWDSSISSYEQYF.

The rearrangement joins TRBV29-1 to TRBJ2-7; 8 bases are shared with TRBD1. Trimming at V came to 2 bases and at J to 3 bases, leaving 9 bases not matched to a gene. CDR1 is SQVTM, CDR2 ANQGSEA, per germline. The CDR3 length is 15 residues. CDR3 DNA: TGCAGCGTTGAATTCGGCCAGGGGGCGGGCTACGAGCAGTACTTC. Its translation: CSVEFGQGAGYEQYF.

This clone was observed once. Here the CDR3 DNA reads TGCAGTGCTAGTAGCGGGAGCACAGATACGCAGTATTTT. This sequence encodes CSASSGSTDTQYF. The rearrangement joins TRBV20-1 to TRBJ2-3, with TRBD2 matching over 7 bases. With 3 bases clipped from V and 0 bases from J, the junction kept 0 bases outside the gene matches. Germline CDR1 and CDR2: DFQATT and SNEGSKA (reference sequence). The CDR3 totals 13 residues.

The count of this clone is one. CDR3 in amino acids: CASSLARANEQFF. The CDR3 region has the DNA TGTGCCAGCAGCTTAGCCAGGGCTAATGAGCAGTTCTTC. V is TRBV7-3 and J is TRBJ2-1; a weak D match, TRBD1 (5 bases). V lost 2 bases, J lost 7 bases, and 9 bases lay in between. This CDR3 comprises 13 residues. The germline V gene has CDR1 SGHTA and CDR2 FQGTGA.

The V call is TRBV28, the J call TRBJ1-5; 7 positions agree with TRBD1. Germline V lookup: CDR1 MDHEN, CDR2 SYDVKM. This CDR3 region has 17 residues. V gave up 5 bases and J gave up 1 base; unmatched junction bases: 11. The CDR3 sequence: CASSPSGLTGSNQPQHF. As DNA, the CDR3 is TGTGCCAGCAGTCCCAGCGGTTTGACAGGGAGCAATCAGCCCCAGCATTTT.